Listed here are 15 T cell receptor beta chains from one sample, sequenced in a study of response to subunit inactivated influenza vaccine. TCRdb independently ran MiXCR on the RT-PCR reads; one entry per CDR3 protein. The sample includes a few hundred thousand distinct CDR3 sequences, 14% seen only once; the top ten take around 10%. Sequenced material: PBMCs from blood, taken 11 to 12 days after vaccination. The source of these receptors is a man aged 50 or older who received an inactivated influenza vaccine.

This clonotype was detected only a few times. V and J are TRBV29-1 and TRBJ2-4; no clear D gene. CDR1 and CDR2 from the germline V gene are SQVTM and ANQGSEA. The CDR3 covers 13 residues. V dropped 7 bases and J dropped 5 bases, with 15 bases sitting between them. The DNA for the CDR3 is TGCAGCGCCCTGACCCTTGATGAAAACATTCAGTACTTC. It is translated as CSALTLDENIQYF.

This clonotype was detected ten times or more. The rearrangement links TRBV11-3 to TRBJ2-7, with TRBD1 matching 8 bases. Germline V CDR1 and CDR2: SGHNT, YENEEA. With V trimmed by 4 bases and J by 4 bases, 9 bases remained unmatched. The CDR3 is 15 amino acids. The CDR3 here is CASSSGPQGAYEQYF. CDR3 sequence (DNA): TGTGCCAGCAGCTCAGGACCCCAGGGGGCTTACGAGCAGTACTTC.

This clonotype was counted a few times. This rearrangement joins TRBV25-1 to TRBJ2-1; D might be TRBD1 or TRBD2, each matching 5 bases. Germline V gives CDR1 MGHDK, CDR2 SYGVNS. The CDR3 spans 14 residues. V lost 6 bases and J lost 3, with 12 bases in between. DNA for the CDR3: TGTGCCAGCAGGGGTGGGGGAAACTACAATGAGCAGTTCTTC. Translating it yields CASRGGGNYNEQFF. Looking up the rest from reference TRBV25-1 and TRBJ2-1 gives the full variable domain: EADIYQTPRYLVIGTGKKITLECSQTMGHDKMYWYQQDPGMELHLIHYSYGVNSTEKGDLSSESTVSRIRTEHFPLTLESARPSHTSQYLCASRGGGNYNEQFFGPGTRLTVL.

The chain has TRBV4-2 and TRBJ2-3; a weak D match, TRBD1 (6 bases). The CDR3 spans 18 residues. The V and J ends lost 4 bases and 2 bases respectively, with 22 bases between them. The germline CDR1 and CDR2 sequences are LGHNA and YNFKEQ. The CDR3 here is CASSLLSSARGNTDTQYF. The CDR3 bases are TGTGCCAGCAGCCTCCTCTCATCGGCCAGGGGAAACACAGATACGCAGTATTTT.

V and J are TRBV28 and TRBJ2-1; 8 bases agree with TRBD2. The CDR3 loop spans 15 amino acids. Losses at the gene ends were 5 bases for V and 7 bases for J; bases not matched to a gene: 10. Germline V gene lookup returns CDR1 MDHEN and CDR2 SYDVKM. CDR3 DNA: TGTGCCAGCAGTCCCGGGGGGGGGCGACGGAATGAGCAGTTCTTC. It translates to CASSPGGGRRNEQFF.

This clonotype was observed a few times. V is TRBV24-1 and J is TRBJ2-5; no firm D call. Trimming pared 0 bases from V and 7 bases from J, leaving 14 bases between. This CDR3 has 15 residues. Looked up from germline, CDR1 is KGHDR and CDR2 is SFDVKD. For the CDR3, the DNA is TGTGCCACCAGTGATTTGCGACTCCCCCCGGGGACCCAGTACTTC. It codes for CATSDLRLPPGTQYF.

CDR3 sequence (DNA): TGTGCCAGCAGTACAGGGTGGGGCTACACCTTC. Its translation: CASSTGWGYTF. The chain joins TRBV25-1 to TRBJ1-2, with D perhaps matching TRBD1 (6 bases). This CDR3 is 11 amino acids long. V lost 5 bases and J 8 bases, leaving 9 bases between the germline ends. Germline CDR1 is MGHDK and CDR2 is SYGVNS.

The CDR3 DNA sequence: TGTGCCAGCAGTTTTCGGCCAGATAGTGAGCAGTACTTC. Translation: CASSFRPDSEQYF. The chain is built from TRBV12-3 or TRBV12-4 and TRBJ2-7; D unresolved. The CDR3 contains 13 residues. Trimming removed 3 bases from V and 7 bases from J, with 13 bases in between.

The chain carries TRBV20-1 and TRBJ2-7; the match to TRBD1 covers 9 bases. This CDR3 region has 15 residues. The V and J ends lost 1 base and 3 bases, in that order; junction bases with no gene match: 7. The germline gives CDR1 DFQATT, CDR2 SNEGSKA (reference sequence). CDR3: CSARASGTGYYEQYF. The DNA of the CDR3 is TGCAGTGCTAGAGCTTCCGGGACAGGGTACTACGAGCAGTACTTC.

Concerning this clonotype: A much larger clone differs from this one at a single base, so this may be a read error. J is TRBJ2-5 and V is TRBV6-6; no clear D. Germline V gene lookup returns CDR1 MNHNY and CDR2 SVGAGI (reference sequence). The V end was cut by 1 base, the J end by 4 bases, with 4 bases between. The CDR3 runs to 12 residues. DNA of the CDR3: TGTGCCAGCAGTTACTGGGGAGAGACCCAGTACTTC. Translation: CASSYWGETQYF.

V and J are TRBV7-2 and TRBJ2-7; 7 bases align to TRBD2. J was trimmed by 3 bases and V by 3 bases; bases with no gene match: 5. In germline, CDR1 is SGHTA, CDR2 FQGNSA. The CDR3 contains 14 residues. The CDR3 loop is CASSLETSHYEQYF. The CDR3 coding sequence is TGTGCCAGCAGCTTGGAGACTAGCCACTACGAGCAGTACTTC. Complete variable domain (other parts from reference TRBV7-2 and TRBJ2-7): GAGVSQSPSNKVTEKGKDVELRCDPISGHTALYWYRQSLGQGLEFLIYFQGNSAPDKSGLPSDRFSAERTGGSVSTLTIQRTQQEDSAVYLCASSLETSHYEQYFGPGTRLTVT.

The chain links TRBV12-3 or TRBV12-4 to TRBJ2-2; 7 positions match TRBD1. The CDR3 covers 14 residues. Unmatched junction bases numbered 2, after V lost 6 bases and J lost 1 base. CDR3 sequence: CASRGQKNTGELFF. The CDR3 nucleotides are TGTGCCAGCAGGGGACAGAAGAACACCGGGGAGCTGTTTTTT.

This clonotype was picked up a small number of times. V is TRBV7-2 and J is TRBJ2-3, with D perhaps matching TRBD1 (5 bases). The germline V gene has CDR1 SGHTA and CDR2 FQGNSA. CDR3 length equals 12 residues. The germline V and J ends were trimmed by 8 bases and 5 bases, with 11 bases remaining between them. The CDR3 region has the DNA TGTGCCAGCCTCAGGGTTGGAGATACGCAGTATTTT. Translating it yields CASLRVGDTQYF.

This clonotype was detected a few times. J is TRBJ2-7 and V is TRBV20-1; 10 bases map to TRBD1. Germline CDR1 and CDR2: DFQATT and SNEGSKA (reference sequence). V dropped 0 bases and J dropped 4; count of bases not matched to a gene: 12. This CDR3 is 17 amino acids long. The CDR3 protein is CSARDNRDRGIRYEQYF. The CDR3 nucleotides are TGCAGTGCTAGAGATAACCGGGACAGGGGTATAAGGTACGAGCAGTACTTC.

This clonotype was found many times. The chain combines TRBV5-1 with TRBJ2-3, with 8 bases lining up with TRBD1. The trim removed 4 bases at V and 3 bases at J, leaving 4 bases unmatched. Germline V CDR1 and CDR2: SGHRS, YFSETQ. This CDR3 comprises 14 residues. CDR3 coding DNA: TGCGCCAGCAGCCCGGGACAGGAGACAGATACGCAGTATTTT. Its protein product is CASSPGQETDTQYF.